The 24 T cell receptor beta chains below come from one sample, sequenced in a study of molecular identifiers for immune sequencing clone quantification. Using its own MiXCR run on the PCR reads, TCRdb lists one record per CDR3 protein. This table holds approximately 59,000 distinct CDR3 sequences, approximately 17% found once. What was sequenced was naive CD8+ T cells from blood, with Jurkat cell RNA spiked in. Subset noted: FACS-sorted CD8+CD4-CCR7+CD45RA+ naive T cells. The receptors were sampled from a human donor in good health. Some libraries in this study had Jurkat cell RNA spiked in.

As for this clonotype: Likely a read error: the CDR3 ends without its conserved phenylalanine or tryptophan. V usage is TRBV4-1 and J usage is TRBJ2-3; TRBD2 might be the D (5 bases). CDR3 length: 14 residues. Germline CDR1 is MGHRA and CDR2 is YSYEKL. This CDR3 is CDSSPREAADTQYS. The CDR3, as DNA: TGCGACAGCAGCCCCCGGGAAGCAGCAGATACGCAGTATTCT.

The V gene is TRBV11-2, the J gene TRBJ2-7, with 9 bases identical to TRBD1. This CDR3 spans 14 amino acids. Germline V CDR1 and CDR2: SGHAT, FQNNGV. V was pared by 2 bases and J by 3 bases, with 2 bases of the junction left unmatched. In DNA, the CDR3 is TGTGCCAGCAGCTTAACGGGACAGGGCTACGAGCAGTACTTC. Its protein is CASSLTGQGYEQYF. Variable domain in full (rest from reference TRBV11-2 and TRBJ2-7): EAGVAQSPRYKIIEKRQSVAFWCNPISGHATLYWYQQILGQGPKLLIQFQNNGVVDDSQLPKDRFSAERLKGVDSTLKIQPAKLEDSAVYLCASSLTGQGYEQYFGPGTRLTVT.

There are many counts of this clonotype. V gene TRBV7-6 combines with J gene TRBJ2-4; either TRBD1 or TRBD2 may supply D (5 bases each). Trimming removed 1 base at V and 13 bases at J, with 14 bases between. Germline CDR1 SGHVS, CDR2 FNYEAQ. The CDR3 is 13 amino acids. CDR3 in amino acids: CASSLGGSTVQYF. The DNA for the CDR3 is TGTGCCAGCAGCTTAGGGGGGTCAACAGTCCAGTACTTC.

At least ten counts were recorded for this clonotype. V is TRBV24-1 and J is TRBJ2-2; D is undetermined. The CDR3 is 15 residues long. Trimming pared 4 bases from V and 3 bases from J, leaving 11 bases between. CDR1 is KGHDR, CDR2 SFDVKD, per germline. CDR3 region: CATSDQRDYTGELFF. CDR3 sequence (DNA): TGTGCCACCAGTGACCAACGTGACTACACCGGGGAGCTGTTTTTT.

This clonotype was counted many times. The CDR3 bases are TGTGCCAGCAGCTCCCGGGGACTAGCGGGAGGTAGAGAGACCCAGTACTTC. This encodes CASSSRGLAGGRETQYF. The V gene is TRBV11-3, the J gene TRBJ2-5; 15 nucleotides agree with TRBD2. The V and J ends lost 4 bases and 4 bases, in that order; junction bases with no gene match: 7. The CDR3 loop spans 17 amino acids. Germline CDR1 reads SGHNT; CDR2 reads YENEEA.

Worth noting for this clonotype: A read error may be the cause here, since a much bigger clone is one base away. This chain connects TRBV5-3 to TRBJ2-7, with D perhaps matching TRBD2 (5 bases). TRBV5-3 is an open reading frame, and its role is uncertain. V lost 8 bases to trimming and J lost 2 bases, with 17 bases between them. This CDR3 contains 14 residues. The CDR3 is CASCRRGSAYEQYF. In DNA, the CDR3 is TGTGCCAGCTGTCGGAGAGGGTCAGCCTACGAGCAGTACTTC.

This rearrangement joins TRBV27 to TRBJ2-7; D unclear. The V end lost 4 bases, the J end lost 3 bases, and 16 bases lay between the germline ends. The CDR3 runs to 15 residues. Germline lookup yields CDR1 MNHEY and CDR2 SMNVEV (reference sequence). The CDR3: CASSSHNTVIYEQYF. DNA of the CDR3: TGTGCCAGCAGTTCACACAACACGGTCATCTACGAGCAGTACTTC.

There are many counts of this clonotype. The chain has TRBV10-3 and TRBJ1-2; 11 positions match TRBD1. The CDR3 has 13 amino acids. Germline assignment: CDR1 ENHRY and CDR2 SYGVKD. The trim removed 11 bases at V and 3 bases at J, leaving 5 bases unmatched. The DNA of the CDR3 is TGTGCCGTCGGGACAGGGGGAGACTATGGCTACACCTTC. Protein sequence: CAVGTGGDYGYTF.

Details on this clonotype: A read error may be the cause here, since a much bigger clone is one base away. CDR3 DNA: TGTGCCAGCAAGCGGGTCACTGAAGCTTTCTTT. Translated: CASKRVTEAFF. The chain employs TRBV28 and TRBJ1-1; D is ambiguous. The CDR3 totals 11 residues. Trimming shortened V by 7 bases and J by 4 bases, and 7 bases separated the two germline ends. The V gene's germline CDR1 is MDHEN and CDR2 SYDVKM. Full variable domain (rest looked up from reference TRBV28 and TRBJ1-1): DVKVTQSSRYLVKRTGEKVFLECVQDMDHENMFWYRQDPGLGLRLIYFSYDVKMKEKGDIPEGYSVSREKKERFSLILESASTNQTSMYLCASKRVTEAFFGQGTRLTVV.

CDR3 DNA sequence: TGTGCCACCAGTGATCCCGGACTAGCGGGAGTAAAAGAGACCCAGTACTTC. Translating it yields CATSDPGLAGVKETQYF. The chain is built from TRBV24-1 and TRBJ2-5, with 13 bases fitting TRBD2. The V segment lost 3 bases and the J segment 3 bases; nucleotides outside the gene matches: 6. Germline CDR1 reads KGHDR; CDR2 reads SFDVKD. The CDR3 runs 17 residues.

A word on this clonotype: A read error may be the cause here, since a much bigger clone is one base away. The V call is TRBV21-1, the J call TRBJ2-7. TRBV21-1 is noted as a pseudogene. This CDR3 has 14 residues. In DNA form, the CDR3 reads TGTGCCAGCAGCAAAGCAGGGGGCTCCTACGAGCAGCACTTC. This translates into CASSKAGGSYEQHF.

This clonotype was found a few times. V gene TRBV13 combines with J gene TRBJ2-3; 10 bases map to TRBD2. CDR1 and CDR2 (germline): PRHDT, FYEKMQ (reference sequence). V gave up 3 bases and J gave up 4 bases; unmatched junction bases: 4. CDR3 length: 15 amino acids. The CDR3 loop is CASSFLTSGADTQYF. The CDR3 DNA follows: TGTGCCAGCAGCTTCTTAACTAGCGGGGCAGATACGCAGTATTTT.

This chain joins TRBV7-8 and TRBJ2-1; 7 nucleotides align to TRBD1. V trimming: 4 bases; J trimming: 6 bases; junction bases outside the gene matches: 15. The CDR3 totals 17 residues. From germline, CDR1 is SGHVS and CDR2 FQNEAQ. CDR3 sequence (DNA): TGTGCCAGCAGCTCCCGGGACAGAGTCTTTTTGCGCAATGAGCAGTTCTTC. Its translation is CASSSRDRVFLRNEQFF.

This clonotype was seen repeatedly, ten times or more. The rearrangement links TRBV11-3 to TRBJ2-1, with 11 nucleotides matching TRBD2. The CDR3 covers 15 residues. The V gene end was trimmed by 5 bases and the J gene end by 4 bases; junction bases not matched to a gene: 4. Per the germline V gene, CDR1 is SGHNT and CDR2 is YENEEA. The CDR3 sequence is CASSRRLAGYNEQFF. As DNA, the CDR3 is TGTGCCAGCAGCCGGAGACTAGCGGGATACAATGAGCAGTTCTTC.

The table lists this clonotype with many counts. The chain uses TRBV10-3 and TRBJ1-3, with D perhaps matching TRBD1 (5 bases). Germline assignment: CDR1 ENHRY and CDR2 SYGVKD. CDR3 length: 13 residues. Trimming left V 8 bases short and J 6 bases short, with 14 bases between. This CDR3 reads CAILREGLNTIYF. CDR3 nucleotides: TGTGCCATCCTCCGGGAGGGGCTAAACACCATATATTTT.

This clonotype counts as medium-sized. The chain links TRBV30 to TRBJ2-7, with 8 bases lining up with TRBD1. Germline loops: CDR1 GTSNPN, CDR2 SVGIG (reference sequence). The ends lost 5 bases at V and 6 bases at J; junction bases unmatched: 12. This CDR3 region has 14 residues. DNA for the CDR3: TGTGCCTGGGACCCGGGACAGGACACTCGCGAGCAGTACTTC. The encoded protein is CAWDPGQDTREQYF.

This clonotype was counted many times. V usage is TRBV7-6 and J usage is TRBJ2-2; 12 bases match TRBD2. The CDR3 loop spans 17 amino acids. J lost 4 bases, V lost 5 bases, and 8 bases had no gene match. CDR1 is SGHVS and CDR2 is FNYEAQ in the germline V gene. Here the CDR3 DNA reads TGTGCCAGCAGCCGACTAGCGGGAGATTATGGCACCGGGGAGCTGTTTTTT. This translates into CASSRLAGDYGTGELFF.

This clonotype was recorded a few times. The V call is TRBV28, the J call TRBJ2-1, with TRBD2 matching 7 bases. CDR3 size: 15 residues. With V trimmed by 3 bases and J by 7 bases, 9 bases remained unmatched. From germline, CDR1 is MDHEN and CDR2 SYDVKM. The CDR3 DNA is TGTGCCAGCAGTTTCGGGTGGGAGGGCCGGAATGAGCAGTTCTTC. Translating it yields CASSFGWEGRNEQFF.

This clonotype showed up many times. The chain employs TRBV28 and TRBJ2-2; D could derive from TRBD1 or TRBD2 (5 bases each). Germline loops: CDR1 MDHEN, CDR2 SYDVKM. This CDR3 is built from 14 residues. V lost 6 bases to trimming and J lost 3 bases, with 11 bases between them. The CDR3 DNA sequence: TGTGCCAGCAGATCCGGGGCCTACACCGGGGAGCTGTTTTTT. This translates into CASRSGAYTGELFF.

This clonotype was counted at least ten times. The chain carries TRBV6-5 and TRBJ2-3, with D tentatively TRBD2 (6 bases). The CDR3 totals 14 residues. The V gene lost 2 bases and the J gene lost 2 bases, with 8 bases spanning the gap. CDR1 and CDR2 from the germline V gene are MNHEY and SVGAGI. DNA for the CDR3: TGTGCCAGCAGTTACGGGACTCCCACAGATACGCAGTATTTT. Translation gives CASSYGTPTDTQYF.

This clonotype has ten or more counts. The J gene is TRBJ2-1, the V gene TRBV7-2; 9 nucleotides agree with TRBD2. Germline CDR1 is SGHTA and CDR2 is FQGNSA. This CDR3 has 13 amino acids. The ends lost 6 bases at V and 9 bases at J; junction bases unmatched: 6. The CDR3 protein is CASRAGGSVEQFF. The CDR3 coding sequence is TGTGCCAGCAGAGCGGGAGGTTCGGTTGAGCAGTTCTTC.

This clonotype was detected many times. The chain employs TRBV30 and TRBJ1-5; 7 bases agree with TRBD1. After removal of 4 bases from V and 1 base from J, the junction contained 4 bases not matched to a gene. Germline values: CDR1 GTSNPN, CDR2 SVGIG (reference sequence). The CDR3 has 14 residues. The CDR3 nucleotides are TGTGCCTGGAACCGGGACAGAAGCAATCAGCCCCAGCATTTT. Its protein is CAWNRDRSNQPQHF.

This clonotype has a single count. This chain connects TRBV29-1 to TRBJ1-5; no reliable D call. The CDR3 length is 18 residues. Looked up from germline, CDR1 is SQVTM and CDR2 is ANQGSEA. Between the trimmed V and J ends, which lost 0 bases and 15 bases, there was a span of 33 bases. The CDR3 is CSVEDRDLLDLSNQSRHF. CDR3 coding DNA: TGCAGCGTTGAAGATAGGGATCTCCTCGACCTAAGCAATCAGTCCCGGCATTTT.

Points on this clonotype: A much larger clone lies one base from this, so it may be a read error. The CDR3 ends on some other residue instead of the conserved phenylalanine or tryptophan, so this is likely a read error. The gene calls are TRBV3-1 and TRBJ2-1, with D perhaps matching TRBD1 or TRBD2 (5 bases each). Trimming removed 3 bases from V and 0 bases from J, with 18 bases in between. Looked up from germline, CDR1 is LGHDT and CDR2 is YNNKEL (reference sequence). This CDR3 comprises 18 residues. The CDR3 nucleotides read TGTGCCAGCAGCCACCCCTCGGGGCTTGCGAGCTCCTACAATGAGCAGTTCCTC. It translates to CASSHPSGLASSYNEQFL.